This TCR beta chain appears in the sequencing data of a study of blood T cells in healthy people across ages. Findings and caveats of the study: When set beside aged donors, long-lived donors presented more naive CD4+ cells and higher diversity. Lack of knowledge of donor CMV status possibly confounded expanded clonotype changes.

A second PCR of roughly 7 to 11 cycles used a sample-barcoded 5' primer and a J-beta primer mix. Each cDNA molecule received a tag from a template-switch adaptor that had 12 random nucleotides. One entry per CDR3 protein results from TCRdb running MiXCR on the 5' RACE reads. The sample lists approximately 800,000 distinct CDR3 sequences, 35% to 40% occurring once. In this sample, this clonotype turned up many times. Its antigen is as yet unknown. This TCR was recovered from a man between 18 and 29 years old in good health. Sequencing input: blood.

The CDR3 DNA sequence: TGCGCCAGCAGCGCTCTCAGCGGGGGGCCCGAAAGTGAGCAGTTCTTC. Translated, it gives CASSALSGGPESEQFF. The genes are TRBV5-1 and TRBJ2-1; TRBD2 agrees at 9 bases. The germline V gene encodes CDR1 SGHRS and CDR2 YFSETQ. V dropped 4 bases and J dropped 9; count of bases not matched to a gene: 14. The CDR3 is 16 amino acids. The whole variable domain, filled in from reference TRBV5-1 and TRBJ2-1, reads KAGVTQTPRYLIKTRGQQVTLSCSPISGHRSVSWYQQTPGQGLQFLFEYFSETQRNKGNFPGRFSGRQFSNSRSEMNVSTLELGDSALYLCASSALSGGPESEQFFGPGTRLTVL.